Below, 21 T cell receptor beta chains from the same sample are listed, as sequenced in a study of human T cells and chemical hapten exposure. TCRdb ran MiXCR on the RACE reads and lists one entry per CDR3 protein. This table holds about 90,000 distinct CDR3 sequences, roughly a tenth found once. Time point specified: patch test 3, about 24 weeks after DPC sensitization. Treatment here: therapeutic diphenylcyclopropenone sensitization with weekly scalp DPC. Specimen: whole blood, collected in connection with sensitization to the hapten diphenylcyclopropenone (DPC). These receptors were collected from a woman in her twenties or thirties with alopecia areata. Some clones in this sample may be carry-over from other donors' samples.

This clonotype showed up many times. CDR3 protein: CASSSRGYEQYV. CDR3 DNA: TGTGCCAGCAGTTCCCGCGGCTACGAGCAGTACGTC. The chain links TRBV28 to TRBJ2-7; no firm D call. Germline lookup yields CDR1 MDHEN and CDR2 SYDVKM. Trimming removed 4 bases from V and 3 bases from J, with 7 bases in between. This CDR3 is built from 12 residues.

The chain couples TRBV5-4 to TRBJ1-3; D uncertain. CDR1 and CDR2 (germline): SGHNT, YYREEE (reference sequence). The CDR3 extends over 13 amino acids. With 9 bases removed from V and 2 bases from J, the gap between germline ends came to 12 bases. CDR3 amino acids: CATCRTAGNTIYF. The CDR3 coding sequence is TGTGCCACCTGTCGGACGGCTGGAAACACCATATATTTT.

This clonotype was picked up a small number of times. The CDR3, as DNA: TGTGCCAGCAGCGTAACTTCAGCGGGGGGGATTGATACGCAGTATTTT. It specifies CASSVTSAGGIDTQYF. The gene calls are TRBV9 and TRBJ2-3; 10 bases fit TRBD2. The CDR3 runs to 16 residues. The V gene's germline CDR1 is SGDLS and CDR2 YYNGEE. V gave up 1 base and J gave up 6 bases; unmatched junction bases: 8.

This clonotype was seen at least ten times. The V and J genes are TRBV3-1 and TRBJ1-6; D is undetermined. Germline V lookup: CDR1 LGHDT, CDR2 YNNKEL (reference sequence). The V gene lost 3 bases and the J gene lost 5 bases, with 20 bases spanning the gap. There are 18 residues in the CDR3. This chain's CDR3 is CASSHPPFGRHHNSPLHF. Written as DNA, the CDR3 is TGTGCCAGCAGCCACCCCCCGTTTGGAAGGCACCATAATTCACCCCTCCACTTT.

The chain links TRBV5-4 to TRBJ1-2; D is perhaps TRBD1 (5 bases). CDR1 and CDR2 from the germline V gene are SGHNT and YYREEE (reference sequence). Trimming removed 4 bases from V and 14 bases from J, with 15 bases in between. CDR3 length: 11 amino acids. Here the CDR3 DNA reads TGTGCCAGCAGCCTAGGGGCAGACGAAACCTTC. Translated: CASSLGADETF.

The table lists this clonotype with many counts. V usage is TRBV24-1 and J usage is TRBJ2-1, with TRBD2 matching 12 bases. Germline trimming cut 3 bases from V and 7 bases from J; bases unmatched to any gene: 6. Germline V gene sequence: CDR1 KGHDR, CDR2 SFDVKD. The CDR3 consists of 16 residues. The CDR3 reads CATSDGGGTSGNEQFF. CDR3 DNA sequence: TGTGCCACCAGTGATGGCGGGGGGACTAGCGGGAATGAGCAGTTCTTC.

In its sample, this clonotype was seen many times. The chain recombines TRBV11-3 with TRBJ2-3, with TRBD1 identical over 10 bases. In germline, CDR1 is SGHNT, CDR2 YENEEA. The CDR3 has 17 amino acids. V lost 5 bases, J lost 4 bases, and 12 bases stayed unmatched. The CDR3 DNA reads TGTGCCAGCAGCCGGCCGGGACAGGGGATGGGGTCAGATACGCAGTATTTT. As protein: CASSRPGQGMGSDTQYF. Based on the CDR3 plus reference TRBV11-3 and TRBJ2-3, the full variable domain is EAGVVQSPRYKIIEKKQPVAFWCNPISGHNTLYWYLQNLGQGPELLIRYENEEAVDDSQLPKDRFSAERLKGVDSTLKIQPAELGDSAVYLCASSRPGQGMGSDTQYFGPGTRLTVL.

This clonotype was observed many times. J is TRBJ1-1 and V is TRBV7-9, with D unresolved. Trimming stripped 1 base from V and 2 bases from J, with 8 bases between. Per germline, CDR1 SEHNR and CDR2 FQNEAQ (reference sequence). The CDR3 loop spans 14 amino acids. This CDR3 reads CASSLGFRNTEAFF. The CDR3 coding sequence is TGTGCCAGCAGCTTAGGATTCCGAAACACTGAAGCTTTCTTT.

The table lists this clonotype with a few counts. V gene TRBV7-2 combines with J gene TRBJ2-7, with 8 positions matching TRBD2. The CDR3 consists of 14 residues. Germline values: CDR1 SGHTA, CDR2 FQGNSA. Losses at the gene ends were 3 bases for V and 1 base for J; bases not matched to a gene: 2. Here the CDR3 reads CASSFSSGSYEQYF. CDR3 coding DNA: TGTGCCAGCAGCTTTTCTAGCGGGTCCTACGAGCAGTACTTC. Full variable domain (rest looked up from reference TRBV7-2 and TRBJ2-7): GAGVSQSPSNKVTEKGKDVELRCDPISGHTALYWYRQSLGQGLEFLIYFQGNSAPDKSGLPSDRFSAERTGGSVSTLTIQRTQQEDSAVYLCASSFSSGSYEQYFGPGTRLTVT.

In its sample, this clonotype was seen many times. The chain carries TRBV20-1 and TRBJ1-2; no firm D call. Germline loops: CDR1 DFQATT, CDR2 SNEGSKA (reference sequence). This CDR3 comprises 14 residues. Trimming left V 0 bases short and J 2 bases short, with 10 bases between. For the CDR3, the DNA is TGCAGTGCTAGAGAGCCGGGGTCCAACTATGGCTACACCTTC. Its translation is CSAREPGSNYGYTF.

This clonotype came up many times. This chain connects TRBV2 to TRBJ2-5; possible D gene TRBD2, 5 bases. With 2 bases removed from V and 3 bases from J, the gap between germline ends came to 10 bases. Germline CDR1 is SNHLY and CDR2 is FYNNEI. There are 14 residues in the CDR3. CDR3 amino acids: CASSEFTGEETQYF. CDR3 DNA sequence: TGTGCCAGCAGTGAATTTACCGGGGAAGAGACCCAGTACTTC. The full variable domain, its missing parts supplied by reference TRBV2 and TRBJ2-5, is EPEVTQTPSHQVTQMGQEVILRCVPISNHLYFYWYRQILGQKVEFLVSFYNNEISEKSEIFDDQFSVERPDGSNFTLKIRSTKLEDSAMYFCASSEFTGEETQYFGPGTRLLVL.

This clonotype was detected once. This sequence joins TRBV5-5 and TRBJ2-7, with D perhaps given as TRBD1 or TRBD2 (6 bases each). This CDR3 is 16 amino acids long. Germline assignment: CDR1 SGHKS and CDR2 YYEKEE (reference sequence). Trimming pared 6 bases from V and 4 bases from J, leaving 23 bases between. The CDR3 nucleotides are TGTGCCAGCACCGTTACAGGGACTCCTAACTTTTACGAGCAGTACTTC. Translated, it gives CASTVTGTPNFYEQYF.

This clonotype was found many times. This chain joins TRBV18 and TRBJ1-6, with D hard to call. The CDR3 runs 13 residues. V lost 3 bases, J lost 7 bases, and 7 bases lay in between. The germline V gene encodes CDR1 KGHSH and CDR2 LQKENI. The CDR3 region has the DNA TGTGCCAGCTCACCGACTGTGAATTCACCCCTCCACTTT. This encodes CASSPTVNSPLHF.

V and J are TRBV20-1 and TRBJ2-5; a possible D gene is TRBD2 (5 bases). The germline V gene encodes CDR1 DFQATT and CDR2 SNEGSKA (reference sequence). V was shortened by 6 bases and J by 7 bases, with 21 bases between the two germline ends. The length of the CDR3 is 14 residues. Here the CDR3 DNA reads TGCAGTGCAACTGCCAGCGGTGGGTTGGGGACCCAGTACTTC. This gives the protein CSATASGGLGTQYF.

This clonotype was counted ten times or more. This sequence joins TRBV2 and TRBJ2-1; 7 bases align to TRBD2. Germline CDR1 and CDR2: SNHLY and FYNNEI. The CDR3 is made up of 13 amino acids. V was clipped by 8 bases and J by 3 bases; unmatched bases: 4. CDR3 region: CASRAGVYNEQFF. The CDR3 nucleotides read TGTGCCAGCCGGGCGGGAGTCTACAATGAGCAGTTCTTC.

There are many counts of this clonotype. The CDR3 DNA follows: TGTGCCAGCAGTGCAGGGGGGTTCACTGAAGCTTTCTTT. Amino acids: CASSAGGFTEAFF. The chain carries TRBV6-6 and TRBJ1-1; 7 bases fit TRBD1. V shed 5 bases and J 4 bases; nucleotides not matched to a gene: 4. The CDR3 totals 13 residues. Germline CDR1 MNHNY, CDR2 SVGAGI (reference sequence).

This rearrangement joins TRBV11-2 to TRBJ2-3, with D perhaps TRBD2 (5 bases). Trimming stripped 2 bases from V and 12 bases from J, with 15 bases between. This CDR3 region has 13 residues. Germline CDR1 and CDR2: SGHAT and FQNNGV. CDR3 nucleotide sequence: TGTGCCAGCAGCTTACAGGACTTTTTGAGTCAGTATTTT. Protein: CASSLQDFLSQYF.

This clonotype was seen only a few times. The chain links TRBV11-1 to TRBJ2-5; 10 bases match TRBD2. V lost 5 bases and J lost 4; bases outside the gene matches: 7. In germline, CDR1 is SGHAT, CDR2 FQDESV (reference sequence). The length of the CDR3 is 15 residues. The CDR3 reads CASSVRLAGGETQYF. Written as DNA, the CDR3 is TGTGCCAGCAGCGTGCGACTAGCGGGTGGAGAGACCCAGTACTTC.

This clonotype was observed a few times. V gene TRBV9 combines with J gene TRBJ1-3; no clear D gene. V was shortened by 4 bases and J by 0 bases, with 8 bases between the two germline ends. Per germline, CDR1 SGDLS and CDR2 YYNGEE. The CDR3 runs to 14 residues. CDR3 sequence: CASSPESSGNTIYF. The CDR3 DNA reads TGTGCCAGCAGCCCCGAAAGCTCTGGAAACACCATATATTTT. The full variable domain, completed using reference TRBV9 and TRBJ1-3, is DSGVTQTPKHLITATGQRVTLRCSPRSGDLSVYWYQQSLDQGLQFLIQYYNGEERAKGNILERFSAQQFPDLHSELNLSSLELGDSALYFCASSPESSGNTIYFGEGSWLTVV.

The chain couples TRBV29-1 to TRBJ2-5, with D unresolved. Germline V gene lookup returns CDR1 SQVTM and CDR2 ANQGSEA. This CDR3 contains 11 residues. V lost 4 bases to trimming and J lost 5 bases, with 8 bases between them. Here the CDR3 reads CSVGGSETQYF. The CDR3 DNA reads as TGCAGCGTTGGTGGATCTGAGACCCAGTACTTC.

V and J are TRBV28 and TRBJ2-5, with D maybe TRBD1 (5 bases). Germline CDR1 is MDHEN and CDR2 is SYDVKM. With 2 bases removed from V and 1 base from J, the gap between germline ends came to 11 bases. The CDR3 contains 15 residues. The CDR3 sequence is CASSLGAVGQETQYF. In DNA form, the CDR3 reads TGTGCCAGCAGTTTAGGGGCAGTCGGCCAAGAGACCCAGTACTTC.